The sequence of this TCR beta chain was determined in a study of blood T cell repertoires in COVID-19. The germline V and J ends were trimmed by 4 bases and 8 bases, with 14 bases remaining between them. The germline V gene has CDR1 MNHEY and CDR2 SVGAGI. The CDR3 totals 13 residues. In the original workflow: Amplified reference gene primers provided the basis for estimating nucleated cell counts. The method was immunoSEQ multiplex PCR; TCRdb's version includes in-frame clones alone and lacks a portion of them. V, J and clone size are taken as reported in that table, and D and trimming were inferred from the DNA itself. The profile shows 140,000 to 150,000 clones, roughly 82% of them singletons.

The chain uses TRBV6-5 and TRBJ1-2, with D perhaps TRBD1 (6 bases). This clonotype originated in a man aged 60 to 75 with active or convalescent COVID-19. The sequenced sample was peripheral blood. The CDR3 nucleotides are TGTGCCAGCAGTTTAACAGGGAATAAAGGCTACACCTTC. Translating gives CASSLTGNKGYTF.